The rows below give T cell receptor beta chains drawn from one sample of a study of blood T cell repertoires in COVID-19. Libraries were prepared by immunoSEQ multiplex PCR; TCRdb keeps only in-frame clonotypes and omits some of them. The table shows about 74,000 clones, with about four fifths occurring only once. Sample: peripheral blood. The receptors were sampled from a man between 65 and 80 years old with acute or convalescent COVID-19. Both conserved end residues are part of each CDR3. The order of the fields is J gene, D gene, clone size, V gene, CDR3 protein, CDR3 DNA. The D gene is left open where the match is weak. Not every row has a clone size; where given, it reads once, few, many or a size class.

j_gene: TRBJ1-1
d_gene: NA
abundance: NA
v_gene: TRBV19
CDR3aa: CASSIQVMNTEAFF
CDR3nt: TGTGCCAGTAGTATCCAGGTCATGAACACTGAAGCTTTCTTT

j_gene: TRBJ2-3
d_gene: TRBD2
abundance: NA
v_gene: TRBV5-1
CDR3aa: CASSLVPGTSGTDTQYF
CDR3nt: TGCGCCAGCAGCTTGGTCCCGGGCACTAGCGGCACAGATACGCAGTATTTT

j_gene: TRBJ2-6
d_gene: TRBD2
abundance: once
v_gene: TRBV27
CDR3aa: CASSLYSGKVSGANVLTF
CDR3nt: TGTGCCAGCAGTTTATACAGCGGGAAGGTATCTGGGGCCAACGTCCTGACTTTC

j_gene: TRBJ2-5
d_gene: TRBD1
abundance: once
v_gene: TRBV9
CDR3aa: CASSRGTGKETQYF
CDR3nt: TGTGCCAGCAGCCGCGGGACAGGGAAAGAGACCCAGTACTTC

j_gene: TRBJ1-5
d_gene: NA
abundance: NA
v_gene: TRBV7-2
CDR3aa: CASSSPGRQSNQPQHF
CDR3nt: TGTGCCAGCAGCTCGCCGGGGAGACAAAGCAATCAGCCCCAGCATTTT

j_gene: TRBJ1-2
d_gene: TRBD1
abundance: NA
v_gene: TRBV28
CDR3aa: CASSPPGQGYYGYTF
CDR3nt: TGTGCCAGCAGTCCGCCGGGACAGGGGTACTATGGCTACACCTTC

j_gene: TRBJ2-1
d_gene: NA
abundance: NA
v_gene: TRBV27
CDR3aa: CASSFLPGDEQFF
CDR3nt: TGTGCCAGCAGTTTTCTCCCGGGAGATGAGCAGTTCTTC

j_gene: TRBJ1-1
d_gene: NA
abundance: few
v_gene: TRBV2
CDR3aa: CASSGARVTEAFF
CDR3nt: TGTGCCAGCAGTGGCGCCAGGGTAACTGAAGCTTTCTTT

j_gene: TRBJ2-5
d_gene: NA
abundance: NA
v_gene: TRBV4-1
CDR3aa: CASSQDFQSGGRLRAQYF
CDR3nt: TGCGCCAGCAGCCAAGATTTCCAGTCCGGGGGGCGCCTCAGGGCCCAGTACTTC

j_gene: TRBJ1-1
d_gene: TRBD1
abundance: NA
v_gene: TRBV2
CDR3aa: CASSLRQGDTEAFF
CDR3nt: TGTGCCAGCAGTCTCAGACAGGGAGACACTGAAGCTTTCTTT

j_gene: TRBJ2-5
d_gene: NA
abundance: few
v_gene: TRBV7-9
CDR3aa: CASNHRAEETQYF
CDR3nt: TGTGCCAGCAACCACAGGGCCGAAGAGACCCAGTACTTC

j_gene: TRBJ1-1
d_gene: NA
abundance: NA
v_gene: TRBV7-8
CDR3aa: CASSLRQGQLAFF
CDR3nt: TGTGCCAGCAGCTTACGGCAGGGCCAACTGGCTTTCTTT

j_gene: TRBJ2-1
d_gene: NA
abundance: NA
v_gene: TRBV27
CDR3aa: CASSLRTTPTNNEQFF
CDR3nt: TGTGCCAGCAGTTTAAGGACTACTCCTACCAACAATGAGCAGTTCTTC

j_gene: TRBJ2-2
d_gene: NA
abundance: few
v_gene: TRBV6-5
CDR3aa: CASSLGGRNTGELFF
CDR3nt: TGTGCCAGCAGCTTAGGAGGGCGGAACACCGGGGAGCTGTTTTTT

j_gene: TRBJ2-1
d_gene: TRBD1
abundance: NA
v_gene: TRBV2
CDR3aa: CARTTDRSNEQFF
CDR3nt: TGTGCCAGAACAACGGACAGGTCTAATGAGCAGTTCTTC

j_gene: TRBJ2-2
d_gene: TRBD2
abundance: NA
v_gene: TRBV3-1/TRBV3-2
CDR3aa: CASSLPLAANTGELFF
CDR3nt: TGTGCCAGCAGCCTCCCCCTAGCGGCGAACACCGGGGAGCTGTTTTTT

j_gene: TRBJ2-3
d_gene: NA
abundance: NA
v_gene: TRBV7-9
CDR3aa: CASSLDWGLGTDTQYF
CDR3nt: TGTGCCAGCAGCTTAGATTGGGGGCTGGGCACAGATACGCAGTATTTT

j_gene: TRBJ1-2
d_gene: NA
abundance: NA
v_gene: TRBV27
CDR3aa: CASSGMESSFGYGYTF
CDR3nt: TGTGCCAGCAGTGGCATGGAGTCATCGTTCGGCTATGGCTACACCTTC

j_gene: TRBJ2-1
d_gene: TRBD2
abundance: NA
v_gene: TRBV24-1
CDR3aa: CATSSASGRTYNEQFF
CDR3nt: TGTGCCACCAGTTCGGCCAGCGGGAGAACCTACAATGAGCAGTTCTTC

j_gene: TRBJ1-1
d_gene: TRBD1
abundance: few
v_gene: TRBV12-3/TRBV12-4
CDR3aa: CASTRGTTEAFF
CDR3nt: TGTGCCAGCACCAGGGGGACCACTGAAGCTTTCTTT

j_gene: TRBJ2-5
d_gene: NA
abundance: NA
v_gene: TRBV18
CDR3aa: CASSPGAGIRETQYF
CDR3nt: TGTGCCAGCTCACCTGGGGCGGGAATAAGGGAGACCCAGTACTTC

j_gene: TRBJ2-1
d_gene: NA
abundance: NA
v_gene: TRBV27
CDR3aa: CASRKIRDSHFNEQFF
CDR3nt: TGTGCCAGCAGGAAGATTCGGGACTCCCATTTCAATGAGCAGTTCTTC

j_gene: TRBJ1-1
d_gene: TRBD1
abundance: NA
v_gene: TRBV9
CDR3aa: CASSATGVGNTEAFF
CDR3nt: TGTGCCAGCAGCGCCACAGGGGTCGGGAACACTGAAGCTTTCTTT

j_gene: TRBJ2-1
d_gene: NA
abundance: NA
v_gene: TRBV5-1
CDR3aa: CASSLLGSYNEQFF
CDR3nt: TGCGCCAGCAGCTTGCTAGGGAGTTACAATGAGCAGTTCTTC

j_gene: TRBJ1-3
d_gene: TRBD1
abundance: NA
v_gene: TRBV14
CDR3aa: CASSASGTGNSGNTIYF
CDR3nt: TGTGCCAGCAGCGCATCCGGGACAGGGAACTCTGGAAACACCATATATTTT

j_gene: TRBJ2-1
d_gene: TRBD1
abundance: NA
v_gene: TRBV19
CDR3aa: CASSVTGGVYNEQFF
CDR3nt: TGTGCCAGTAGTGTGACAGGGGGCGTCTACAATGAGCAGTTCTTC

j_gene: TRBJ2-2
d_gene: NA
abundance: NA
v_gene: TRBV24-1
CDR3aa: CATSDFGQNTGELFF
CDR3nt: TGTGCCACCAGTGATTTCGGACAGAACACCGGGGAGCTGTTTTTT

j_gene: TRBJ2-2
d_gene: TRBD1
abundance: NA
v_gene: TRBV5-5
CDR3aa: CASSPQGANTGELFF
CDR3nt: TGTGCCAGCAGCCCACAGGGGGCGAACACCGGGGAGCTGTTTTTT

j_gene: TRBJ2-5
d_gene: TRBD2
abundance: NA
v_gene: TRBV3-1/TRBV3-2
CDR3aa: CASSHGLAGLHRQETQYF
CDR3nt: TGTGCCAGCAGCCACGGACTAGCGGGCCTACACCGCCAAGAGACCCAGTACTTC

j_gene: TRBJ1-5
d_gene: TRBD1
abundance: NA
v_gene: TRBV6-6
CDR3aa: CASSYGQGDQPQHF
CDR3nt: TGTGCCAGCAGTTACGGACAGGGAGACCAGCCCCAGCATTTT

j_gene: TRBJ2-7
d_gene: NA
abundance: NA
v_gene: TRBV3-1/TRBV3-2
CDR3aa: CASSQSTYEQYF
CDR3nt: TGTGCCAGCAGCCAGAGCACTTACGAGCAGTACTTC

j_gene: TRBJ2-5
d_gene: NA
abundance: once
v_gene: TRBV29-1
CDR3aa: CSVQGGTGDETQYF
CDR3nt: TGCAGCGTTCAGGGGGGAACAGGGGACGAGACCCAGTACTTC

j_gene: TRBJ1-6
d_gene: TRBD1
abundance: NA
v_gene: TRBV29-1
CDR3aa: CSVEVGQGTPLHF
CDR3nt: TGCAGCGTTGAAGTGGGACAGGGCACACCCCTCCACTTT

j_gene: TRBJ1-2
d_gene: NA
abundance: NA
v_gene: TRBV6-1
CDR3aa: CASSEPASANYGYTF
CDR3nt: TGTGCCAGCAGTGAACCAGCGTCTGCTAACTATGGCTACACCTTC

j_gene: TRBJ2-1
d_gene: TRBD2
abundance: NA
v_gene: TRBV11-2
CDR3aa: CASSPRTSGRSYNEQFF
CDR3nt: TGTGCCAGCAGCCCCCGGACTAGCGGGAGGTCCTACAATGAGCAGTTCTTC

j_gene: TRBJ1-1
d_gene: NA
abundance: once
v_gene: TRBV20-1
CDR3aa: CSASVGRESKENTEAFF
CDR3nt: TGCAGTGCTAGTGTAGGCAGGGAATCGAAGGAGAACACTGAAGCTTTCTTT

j_gene: TRBJ2-7
d_gene: TRBD1
abundance: NA
v_gene: TRBV19
CDR3aa: CASSATGDPSYEQYF
CDR3nt: TGTGCCAGTAGTGCCACAGGGGACCCCTCCTACGAGCAGTACTTC

j_gene: TRBJ2-3
d_gene: NA
abundance: NA
v_gene: TRBV5-4
CDR3aa: CASSFRQGTDTQYF
CDR3nt: TGTGCCAGCAGCTTTAGACAGGGCACAGATACGCAGTATTTT

j_gene: TRBJ2-3
d_gene: TRBD1
abundance: NA
v_gene: TRBV19
CDR3aa: CASSMKAGTGRTDTQYF
CDR3nt: TGTGCCAGTAGTATGAAAGCCGGGACAGGCCGCACAGATACGCAGTATTTT

j_gene: TRBJ2-3
d_gene: NA
abundance: once
v_gene: TRBV11-2
CDR3aa: CASSRRTTLITDTQYF
CDR3nt: TGTGCCAGCAGCCGCCGGACTACCCTGATCACAGATACGCAGTATTTT

j_gene: TRBJ1-5
d_gene: NA
abundance: NA
v_gene: TRBV19
CDR3aa: CASSIVETQPQHF
CDR3nt: TGTGCCAGTAGTATAGTGGAGACCCAGCCCCAGCATTTT

j_gene: TRBJ1-4
d_gene: NA
abundance: NA
v_gene: TRBV28
CDR3aa: CASSLAGATNEKLFF
CDR3nt: TGTGCCAGCAGCCTCGCGGGAGCAACTAATGAAAAACTGTTTTTT

j_gene: TRBJ2-7
d_gene: NA
abundance: NA
v_gene: TRBV28
CDR3aa: CASSFQGRAHYEQYF
CDR3nt: TGTGCCAGCAGTTTTCAGGGTCGGGCCCACTACGAGCAGTACTTC

j_gene: TRBJ1-1
d_gene: TRBD1
abundance: once
v_gene: TRBV6-5
CDR3aa: CASSYSGTGNTEAFF
CDR3nt: TGTGCCAGCAGTTACTCGGGGACAGGGAACACTGAAGCTTTCTTT

j_gene: TRBJ1-2
d_gene: NA
abundance: once
v_gene: TRBV18
CDR3aa: CASSPLVDDGYTF
CDR3nt: TGTGCCAGCTCACCTCTCGTAGATGATGGCTACACCTTC

j_gene: TRBJ1-3
d_gene: TRBD1
abundance: NA
v_gene: TRBV9
CDR3aa: CASSVGDRGPGNTIYF
CDR3nt: TGTGCCAGCAGCGTAGGGGACAGGGGGCCTGGAAACACCATATATTTT

j_gene: TRBJ1-5
d_gene: NA
abundance: NA
v_gene: TRBV6-1
CDR3aa: CASSEVGEQPQHF
CDR3nt: TGTGCCAGCAGTGAGGTCGGGGAGCAGCCCCAGCATTTT

j_gene: TRBJ2-7
d_gene: NA
abundance: NA
v_gene: TRBV28
CDR3aa: CASSLGGLYEQYF
CDR3nt: TGTGCCAGCAGTTTAGGGGGCTTATACGAGCAGTACTTC

j_gene: TRBJ2-1
d_gene: TRBD2
abundance: NA
v_gene: TRBV5-5
CDR3aa: CASSLGPSGDYNEQFF
CDR3nt: TGTGCCAGCAGCTTGGGGCCTAGCGGGGACTACAATGAGCAGTTCTTC

j_gene: TRBJ2-3
d_gene: TRBD2
abundance: NA
v_gene: TRBV10-3
CDR3aa: CAISETSGFISDTQYF
CDR3nt: TGTGCCATCAGTGAGACTAGCGGGTTCATATCAGATACGCAGTATTTT